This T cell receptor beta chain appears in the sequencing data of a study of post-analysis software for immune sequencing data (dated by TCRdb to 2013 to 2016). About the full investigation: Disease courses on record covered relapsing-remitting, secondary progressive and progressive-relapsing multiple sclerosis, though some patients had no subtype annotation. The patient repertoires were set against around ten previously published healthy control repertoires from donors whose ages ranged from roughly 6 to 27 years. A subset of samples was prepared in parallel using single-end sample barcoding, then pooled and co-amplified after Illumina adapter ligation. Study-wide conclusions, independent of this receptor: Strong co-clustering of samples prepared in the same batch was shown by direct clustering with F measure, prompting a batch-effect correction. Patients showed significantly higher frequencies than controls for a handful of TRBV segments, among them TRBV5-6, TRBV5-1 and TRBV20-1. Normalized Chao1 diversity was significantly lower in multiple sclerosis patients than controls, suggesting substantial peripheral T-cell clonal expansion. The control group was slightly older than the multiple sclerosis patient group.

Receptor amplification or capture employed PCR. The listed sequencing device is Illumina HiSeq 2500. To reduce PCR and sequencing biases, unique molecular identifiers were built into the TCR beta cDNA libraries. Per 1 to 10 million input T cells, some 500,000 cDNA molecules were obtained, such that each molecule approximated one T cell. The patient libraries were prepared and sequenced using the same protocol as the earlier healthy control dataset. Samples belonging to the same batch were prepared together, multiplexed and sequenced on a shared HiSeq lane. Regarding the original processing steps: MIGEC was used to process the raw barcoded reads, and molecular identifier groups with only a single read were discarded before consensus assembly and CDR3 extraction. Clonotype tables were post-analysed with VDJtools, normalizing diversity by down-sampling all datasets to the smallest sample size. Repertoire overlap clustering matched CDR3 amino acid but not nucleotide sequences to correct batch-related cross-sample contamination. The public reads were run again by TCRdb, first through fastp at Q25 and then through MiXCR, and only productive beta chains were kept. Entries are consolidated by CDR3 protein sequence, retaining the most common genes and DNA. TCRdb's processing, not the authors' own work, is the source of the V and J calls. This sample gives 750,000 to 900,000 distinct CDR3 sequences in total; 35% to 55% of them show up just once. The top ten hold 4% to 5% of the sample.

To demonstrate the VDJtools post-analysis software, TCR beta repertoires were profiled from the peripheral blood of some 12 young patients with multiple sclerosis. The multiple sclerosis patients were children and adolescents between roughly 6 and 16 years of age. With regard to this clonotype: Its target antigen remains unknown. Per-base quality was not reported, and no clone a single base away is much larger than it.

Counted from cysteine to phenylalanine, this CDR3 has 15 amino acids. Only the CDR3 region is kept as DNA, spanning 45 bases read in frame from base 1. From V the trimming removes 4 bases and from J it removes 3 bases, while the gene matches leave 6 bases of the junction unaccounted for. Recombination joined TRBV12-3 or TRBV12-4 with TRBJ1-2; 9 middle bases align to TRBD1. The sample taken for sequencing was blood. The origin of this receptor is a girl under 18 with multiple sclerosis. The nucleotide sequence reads TGTGCCAGCAGTTCTAACAGGGGGCTGGACTATGGCTACACCTTC. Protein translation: CASSSNRGLDYGYTF.